The text below deals with one T cell receptor beta chain. The data are from a study of T-cell reconstitution after alpha-beta-depleted transplantation in children. The CDR3 is 15 amino acids. Germline loops: CDR1 MDHEN, CDR2 SYDVKM. J was trimmed by 4 bases and V by 7 bases; bases with no gene match: 11. The TCRbeta library incorporated unique molecular identifiers. Each CDR3 protein is one row after TCRdb ran MiXCR on the PCR reads. The table lists fewer than 400,000 distinct CDR3 sequences, approximately 20% of them singletons. This sequence joins TRBV28 and TRBJ2-7; 9 bases match TRBD1. Source: PBMCs from the stem cell graft donor, taken from the stem cell graft. The receptor's source is a human donor who donated a stem cell graft to a child with acute myeloid leukemia. The CDR3 DNA sequence: TGTGCCAGCACCTCGAGCAGACAGGGGGATTACGAGCAGTACTTC. This translates into CASTSSRQGDYEQYF.